This is a list of T cell receptor beta chains from one sample in a study of T cell responses to AZD1222 COVID-19 vaccine. Measured with immunoSEQ multiplex PCR; TCRdb has only the in-frame clones, and not every one. Here the sample spans just under 85,000 clones, roughly 88% being singletons. The source was peripheral blood, collected on day 0 of AZD1222 vaccination. The receptors derive from an adult in good health. CDR3s include the opening cysteine and the closing phenylalanine or tryptophan. Fields, in order: CDR3 DNA, CDR3 protein, J gene, D gene, clone size, V gene. A D gene is named only where the DNA matches it firmly. Size is stated for part of the rows, as once, few or many counts, or as a class when the clone is expanded.

TGTGCCAGCAGTTTCACCGGGACACCCCTCCACTTT	CASSFTGTPLHF	TRBJ1-6	.	.	TRBV6-5
TGTGCCAGCAGCCAGAATAGCGGGACGATACAAGAGACCCAGTACTTC	CASSQNSGTIQETQYF	TRBJ2-5	TRBD2	.	TRBV11-2
TGTGCCAGCAGTTACTTTGACTATCGGTTACACGAGCAGTACTTC	CASSYFDYRLHEQYF	TRBJ2-7	.	.	TRBV6-2/TRBV6-3
TGTGCCAGTAGTATAGCCTCAGGATATGGCTACACCTTC	CASSIASGYGYTF	TRBJ1-2	.	.	TRBV19
TGTGCCAGCTCACTACAGGGAGGGGATGAAAAACTGTTTTTT	CASSLQGGDEKLFF	TRBJ1-4	.	.	TRBV18
TGTGCCAGCAGCTTGGGACAGCGCCGCTCCTACGAGCAGTACTTC	CASSLGQRRSYEQYF	TRBJ2-7	.	.	TRBV5-6
TGCGCCAGCAGCCAAGGAGGGTACAATGAGCAGTTCTTC	CASSQGGYNEQFF	TRBJ2-1	.	.	TRBV4-3
TGTGCCAGCAGCCCCCAACGGGACTACACCACCCACGAGCAGTACTTC	CASSPQRDYTTHEQYF	TRBJ2-7	TRBD2	.	TRBV14
TGTGCCAGCAGGGCCGGGACGGGGGGCGGCAATCAGCCCCAGCATTTT	CASRAGTGGGNQPQHF	TRBJ1-5	.	.	TRBV2
TGTGCCTGGAGTGTACTGGCAGCCAACCGGAACACTGAAGCTTTCTTT	CAWSVLAANRNTEAFF	TRBJ1-1	.	few	TRBV30
TGTGCCAGCAAACTAACTAGCCAGACAAACACCGGGGAGCTGTTTTTT	CASKLTSQTNTGELFF	TRBJ2-2	.	few	TRBV27
TGTGCCTACTCTCGGGACAGGGTGTCTTTT	CAYSRDRVSF	TRBJ1-4	TRBD1	.	TRBV30
TGTGCCAGCAGCTTGACTAGCGGGGGATCCGGAGGGGCAGATACGCAGTATTTT	CASSLTSGGSGGADTQYF	TRBJ2-3	TRBD2	few	TRBV13
TGCGCCAGCAGCTTGTCCGTCCTAGACACTGAAGCTTTCTTT	CASSLSVLDTEAFF	TRBJ1-1	.	once	TRBV5-1
TGTGCCAGCAGTTTATACTCGGCCAACACTGAAGCTTTCTTT	CASSLYSANTEAFF	TRBJ1-1	.	.	TRBV6-2/TRBV6-3
TGTGCCAGCAGCGTAGGCTCATATAGCAATCAGCCCCAGCATTTT	CASSVGSYSNQPQHF	TRBJ1-5	.	few	TRBV9
TGTGCCAGCAGTTTCTCCGTCGGAAGAGAAAAACTGTTTTTT	CASSFSVGREKLFF	TRBJ1-4	.	.	TRBV28
TGTGCCAGCAGTCGACAGGGGTTGGGGAGGGGTGGCTACACCTTC	CASSRQGLGRGGYTF	TRBJ1-2	TRBD1	few	TRBV28
TGTGCCAGCAGCCAAGATCTGGCCTTGTCAGATACGCAGTATTTT	CASSQDLALSDTQYF	TRBJ2-3	.	.	TRBV14
TGTGCCAGCAGTTTTAGTTTGGGGGGCAGGCGCTATGGCTACACCTTC	CASSFSLGGRRYGYTF	TRBJ1-2	.	.	TRBV27
TGTGCCAGCAGCCCAGAGGTGGCAGGGGCAGACTATGGCTACACCTTC	CASSPEVAGADYGYTF	TRBJ1-2	.	.	TRBV7-8
TGTGCCAGCAGCTCACAGACATACGAGCAGTACTTC	CASSSQTYEQYF	TRBJ2-7	.	few	TRBV7-9
TGTGCCAGCAGCGAGACAGGTAGCTCCTACGAGCAGTACTTC	CASSETGSSYEQYF	TRBJ2-7	.	.	TRBV9